Each of the 5 T cell receptor beta chains below was sequenced from the same sample in a study of blood T cell repertoires in COVID-19. TCRdb's copy holds only in-frame clones and misses some; the assay was immunoSEQ multiplex PCR. Of about 190,000 clones in the sample, approximately 91% were seen once. Sequencing used peripheral blood. The receptors originated from a man under 40 with acute or convalescent COVID-19.

This chain uses TRBV28 with TRBJ1-2, with TRBD1 as a possible D gene (6 bases). Trimming took 6 bases from V and 0 from J, leaving 11 bases between them. This CDR3 contains 14 residues. Germline V gene lookup returns CDR1 MDHEN and CDR2 SYDVKM. In DNA form, the CDR3 reads TGTGCCAGCAGGACACAGGGACCTAACTATGGCTACACCTTC. Amino acid sequence: CASRTQGPNYGYTF.

The V call is TRBV12-2, the J call TRBJ2-2; the table assigns TRBD1, which was not confirmed against the DNA. TRBV12-2 is reported as a pseudogene. The CDR3 runs 16 residues. The CDR3 here is CASRFRTGGLTGELFF. The CDR3, as DNA: TGTGCAAGTCGCTTCAGGACAGGGGGCTTAACCGGGGAGCTGTTTTTT.

This sequence joins TRBV5-6 and TRBJ2-7; 8 nucleotides match TRBD2. Germline assignment: CDR1 SGHDT and CDR2 YYEEEE. J was trimmed by 3 bases and V by 1 base; bases with no gene match: 3. The CDR3 has 14 residues. The CDR3 DNA reads TGTGCCAGCAGCTTGCCAGCGGGAGTCTACGAGCAGTACTTC. Its translation is CASSLPAGVYEQYF.

This chain connects TRBV7-9 to TRBJ2-1, with 8 bases aligning to TRBD2. CDR3 length equals 15 residues. The junction had 15 bases not matched to a gene; V was cut back by 8 bases and J by 9 bases. Per the germline V gene, CDR1 is SEHNR and CDR2 is FQNEAQ (reference sequence). CDR3 loop: CASGKRGSSGVEQFF. CDR3 nucleotide sequence: TGTGCCAGCGGAAAGCGGGGGTCGTCGGGAGTTGAGCAGTTCTTC.

The chain joins TRBV12-5 to TRBJ1-6; 7 nucleotides agree with TRBD1. The CDR3 extends over 14 amino acids. The germline CDR1 and CDR2 sequences are LGHNT and FRNRAP. Trimming at V came to 6 bases and at J to 6 bases, leaving 5 bases not matched to a gene. The CDR3 DNA sequence: TGTGCTAGTGGGCCGGGACAGTCTAATTCACCCCTCCACTTT. This codes for CASGPGQSNSPLHF.